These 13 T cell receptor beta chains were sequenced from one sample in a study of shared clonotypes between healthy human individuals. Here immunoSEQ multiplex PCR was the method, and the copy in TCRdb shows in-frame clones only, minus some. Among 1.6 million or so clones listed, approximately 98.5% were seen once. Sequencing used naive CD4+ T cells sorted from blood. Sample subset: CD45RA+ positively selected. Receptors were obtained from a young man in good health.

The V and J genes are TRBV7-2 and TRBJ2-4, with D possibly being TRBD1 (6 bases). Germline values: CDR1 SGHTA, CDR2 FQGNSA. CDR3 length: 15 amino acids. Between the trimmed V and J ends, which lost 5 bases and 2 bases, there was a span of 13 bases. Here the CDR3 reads CASSPIRGSKNIQYF. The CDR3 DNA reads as TGTGCCAGCAGCCCCATCAGGGGATCCAAAAACATTCAGTACTTC.

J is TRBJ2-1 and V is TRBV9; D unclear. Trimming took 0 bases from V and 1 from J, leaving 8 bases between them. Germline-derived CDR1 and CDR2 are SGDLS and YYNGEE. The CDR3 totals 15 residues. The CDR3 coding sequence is TGTGCCAGCAGCGTAGTGGAGAGGTCCTACAATGAGCAGTTCTTC. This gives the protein CASSVVERSYNEQFF.

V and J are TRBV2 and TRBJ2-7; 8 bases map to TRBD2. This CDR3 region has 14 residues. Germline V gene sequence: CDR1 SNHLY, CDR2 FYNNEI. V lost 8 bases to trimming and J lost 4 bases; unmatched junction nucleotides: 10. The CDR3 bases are TGTGCCAGCGGATGGGGGACTAGTGTTTACGAGCAGTACTTC. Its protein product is CASGWGTSVYEQYF.

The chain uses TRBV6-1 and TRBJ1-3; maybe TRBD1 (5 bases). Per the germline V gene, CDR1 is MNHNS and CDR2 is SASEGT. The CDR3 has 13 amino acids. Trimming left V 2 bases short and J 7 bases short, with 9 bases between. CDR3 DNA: TGTGCCAGCAGTGAACAGCAGGGCAACACCATATATTTT. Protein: CASSEQQGNTIYF.

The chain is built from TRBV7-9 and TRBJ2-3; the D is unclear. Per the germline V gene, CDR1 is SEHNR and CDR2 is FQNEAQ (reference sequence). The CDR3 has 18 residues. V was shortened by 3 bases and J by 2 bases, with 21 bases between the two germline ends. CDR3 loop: CASSFPPAGRDNTDTQYF. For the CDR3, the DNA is TGTGCCAGCAGCTTTCCCCCAGCCGGGCGAGACAACACAGATACGCAGTATTTT.

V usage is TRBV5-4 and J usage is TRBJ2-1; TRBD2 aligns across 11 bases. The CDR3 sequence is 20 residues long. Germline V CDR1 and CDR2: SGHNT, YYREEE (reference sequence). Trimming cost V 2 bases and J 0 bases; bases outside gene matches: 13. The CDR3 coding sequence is TGTGCCAGCAGCTTCCCTACTAGCGGGAGAACCCGGAGCTCCTACAATGAGCAGTTCTTC. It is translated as CASSFPTSGRTRSSYNEQFF.

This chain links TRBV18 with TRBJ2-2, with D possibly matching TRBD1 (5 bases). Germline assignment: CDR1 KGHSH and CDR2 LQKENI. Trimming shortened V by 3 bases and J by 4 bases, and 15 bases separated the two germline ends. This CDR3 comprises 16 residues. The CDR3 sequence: CASSPQTRQTTGELFF. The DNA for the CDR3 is TGTGCCAGCTCACCGCAGACTCGACAGACCACCGGGGAGCTGTTTTTT.

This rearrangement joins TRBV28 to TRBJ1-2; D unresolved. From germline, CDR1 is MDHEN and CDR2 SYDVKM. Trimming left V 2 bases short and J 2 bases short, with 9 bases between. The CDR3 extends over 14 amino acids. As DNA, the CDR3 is TGTGCCAGCAGTTTAGGCACCCGCAACTATGGCTACACCTTC. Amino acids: CASSLGTRNYGYTF.

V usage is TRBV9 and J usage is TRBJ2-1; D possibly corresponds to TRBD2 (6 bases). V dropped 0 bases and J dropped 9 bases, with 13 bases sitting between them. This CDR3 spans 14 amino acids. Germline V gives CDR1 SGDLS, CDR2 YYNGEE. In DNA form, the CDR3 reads TGTGCCAGCAGCGTAGCTCCGACTAGGAGTGAGCAGTTCTTC. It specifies CASSVAPTRSEQFF.

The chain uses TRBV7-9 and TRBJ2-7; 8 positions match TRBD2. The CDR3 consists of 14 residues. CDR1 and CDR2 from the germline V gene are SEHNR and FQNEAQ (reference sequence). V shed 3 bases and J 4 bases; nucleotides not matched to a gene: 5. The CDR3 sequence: CASSFQRELYEQYF. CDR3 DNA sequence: TGTGCCAGCAGCTTCCAGCGGGAGTTGTACGAGCAGTACTTC.

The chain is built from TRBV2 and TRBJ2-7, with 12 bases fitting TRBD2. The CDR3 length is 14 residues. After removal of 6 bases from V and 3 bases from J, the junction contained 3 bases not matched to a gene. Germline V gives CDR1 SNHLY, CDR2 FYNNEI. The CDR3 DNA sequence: TGTGCCAGCAGGCTAGCGGGAGGGGGCTACGAGCAGTACTTC. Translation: CASRLAGGGYEQYF. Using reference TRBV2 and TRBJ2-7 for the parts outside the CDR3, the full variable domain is EPEVTQTPSHQVTQMGQEVILRCVPISNHLYFYWYRQILGQKVEFLVSFYNNEISEKSEIFDDQFSVERPDGSNFTLKIRSTKLEDSAMYFCASRLAGGGYEQYFGPGTRLTVT.

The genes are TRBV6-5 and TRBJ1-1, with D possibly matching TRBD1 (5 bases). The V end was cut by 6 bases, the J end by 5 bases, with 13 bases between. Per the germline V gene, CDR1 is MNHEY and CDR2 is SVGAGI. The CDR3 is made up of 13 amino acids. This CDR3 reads CASRTPRGTEAFF. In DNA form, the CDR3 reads TGTGCCAGCAGGACGCCCCGGGGGACTGAAGCTTTCTTT.

For the CDR3, the DNA is TGCAGCGTTGAAACCCCGGGACTGACCATCAATGAGCAGTTCTTC. It specifies CSVETPGLTINEQFF. This rearrangement joins TRBV29-1 to TRBJ2-1; D is perhaps TRBD2 (6 bases). This CDR3 spans 15 amino acids. The V and J ends lost 2 bases and 6 bases respectively, with 17 bases between them. The germline V gene has CDR1 SQVTM and CDR2 ANQGSEA.